This is a list of T cell receptor beta chains from one sample in a study of CD8+ T cells in alopecia areata. Assay: immunoSEQ multiplex PCR; the TCRdb copy retains only in-frame clones and omits some. In the table there are 170,000 or so clones, 59% of which are singletons. Here the sequenced sample was CD4+ T cells sorted from blood, taken at week 0. Every receptor here comes from a human donor with alopecia areata. The CDR3 runs from the conserved cysteine through the conserved F or W. A D gene is named only where the DNA matches it firmly. Clone size appears in some rows only: once, few, many, or a class for an expanded clone.

V	size	D	J	CDR3	DNA
TRBV7-9	-	-	TRBJ2-5	CASSATSSRTAQYF	TGTGCCAGCAGCGCCACGTCCTCTCGGACGGCCCAGTACTTC
TRBV5-1	-	-	TRBJ2-2	CASSPPSTGTSELFF	TGCGCCAGCAGCCCTCCCTCAACAGGGACCAGCGAGCTGTTTTTT
TRBV6-1	-	-	TRBJ1-2	CASSLGVVGYTF	TGTGCCAGCAGTTTAGGAGTTGTTGGCTACACCTTC
TRBV19	-	-	TRBJ2-2	CASSIVWKNTGELFF	TGTGCCAGTAGTATAGTTTGGAAGAACACCGGGGAGCTGTTTTTT
TRBV29-1	-	-	TRBJ2-7	CSVETGRRSYEQYF	TGCAGCGTTGAAACAGGGAGGAGGTCTTACGAGCAGTACTTC
TRBV6-5	-	TRBD1	TRBJ2-7	CASRAPNRGEQYF	TGTGCCAGCAGGGCACCCAACAGGGGCGAGCAGTACTTC
TRBV5-6	-	-	TRBJ2-6	CASSLDLSPISGANVLTF	TGTGCCAGCAGCTTGGATCTATCACCAATCTCTGGGGCCAACGTCCTGACTTTC
TRBV18	-	TRBD2	TRBJ2-3	CASSYGGGGSTDTQYF	TGTGCCAGCTCATACGGAGGCGGGGGAAGCACAGATACGCAGTATTTT
TRBV27	-	TRBD2	TRBJ2-3	CASSLGRGYLDTQYF	TGTGCCAGCAGTTTGGGGCGGGGGTACCTAGATACGCAGTATTTT
TRBV29-1	few	-	TRBJ2-1	CSVRDISGHEQFF	TGCAGCGTGAGAGACATAAGCGGTCATGAGCAGTTCTTC
TRBV2	-	TRBD1	TRBJ1-2	CASLSRDRATNYGYTF	TGTGCCAGCCTGTCCCGGGACAGGGCTACTAACTATGGCTACACCTTC
TRBV30	few	-	TRBJ2-3	CAWVPGLSTDTQYF	TGTGCCTGGGTTCCGGGACTCTCGACAGATACGCAGTATTTT
TRBV30	-	TRBD1	TRBJ2-3	CAWSVWGDRGGDTQYF	TGTGCCTGGAGTGTATGGGGGGACAGGGGAGGAGATACGCAGTATTTT
TRBV7-8	-	-	TRBJ2-3	CASSLADFQGGNTQYF	TGTGCCAGCAGCTTAGCGGACTTTCAGGGAGGAAATACGCAGTATTTT
TRBV6-5	-	-	TRBJ1-3	CASSYGQDTIYF	TGTGCCAGCAGTTACGGGCAGGACACCATATATTTT
TRBV30	-	TRBD1	TRBJ1-2	CACPQSRQGGGYTF	TGTGCCTGCCCCCAAAGTCGACAGGGCGGAGGCTACACCTTC
TRBV30	few	TRBD1	TRBJ1-6	CAWSNWTGDNSPLHF	TGTGCCTGGAGTAACTGGACAGGGGATAATTCACCCCTCCACTTT
TRBV6-5	few	-	TRBJ2-1	CASRLSRAGHQFF	TGTGCCAGCAGGCTCTCAAGGGCAGGTCATCAGTTCTTC
TRBV5-6	once	TRBD1	TRBJ1-2	CASSMDRAIYGYTF	TGTGCCAGCAGCATGGACAGGGCCATCTATGGCTACACCTTC
TRBV2	few	-	TRBJ2-2	CASNQRQLDGELFF	TGTGCCAGCAACCAAAGACAACTCGACGGGGAGCTGTTTTTT
TRBV29-1	-	-	TRBJ1-3	CSVVGASLSGNTIYF	TGCAGCGTTGTCGGGGCATCGCTCTCTGGAAACACCATATATTTT
TRBV18	-	-	TRBJ2-1	CASSPGLMGYNEQFF	TGTGCCAGCTCACCTGGTCTGATGGGGTACAATGAGCAGTTCTTC
TRBV30	-	TRBD1	TRBJ1-6	CAWSITGGNSPLHF	TGTGCCTGGAGTATTACAGGGGGGAATTCACCCCTCCACTTT
TRBV4-1	-	-	TRBJ1-2	CASSQDLLTYGYTF	TGCGCCAGCAGCCAAGATTTACTCACCTATGGCTACACCTTC
TRBV19	few	-	TRBJ2-1	CASSPSWGEVSYNEQFF	TGTGCCAGTAGTCCCTCCTGGGGGGAGGTCTCCTACAATGAGCAGTTCTTC
TRBV11-2	-	-	TRBJ2-1	CASSLDQSRVGNEQFF	TGTGCCAGCAGCTTAGATCAATCCAGGGTAGGGAATGAGCAGTTCTTC
TRBV5-6	-	-	TRBJ1-2	CASSSKYLAGYTF	TGTGCCAGCAGCTCTAAATATCTCGCTGGCTACACCTTC